A selection of T cell receptor beta chains follows, all from one sample in a study of T cells in Graves' hyperthyroidism and ophthalmopathy. MiXCR, run by TCRdb on the multiplex PCR reads, gives a single entry per CDR3 protein. In the table there are roughly 710,000 distinct CDR3 sequences, 35% of which are singletons. Sequencing used blood. The receptors were gathered from a middle-aged woman with Graves' hyperthyroidism. The CDR3 runs from the conserved cysteine through the conserved F or W. A D gene is named only where the DNA matches it firmly. Clone sizes are given selectively: once, few, many, or a class where the clone is expanded.

D,V,J,size,DNA,CDR3
NA,TRBV12-3/TRBV12-4,TRBJ1-6,NA,TGTGCCAGCAGGGGTAGACAGAGCTCCTATAATTCACCCCTCCACTTT,CASRGRQSSYNSPLHF
TRBD1,TRBV19,TRBJ1-6,NA,TGTGCCAGTAGTATGCGAGGGACAGGCGCTTCACCCCTCCACTTT,CASSMRGTGASPLHF
NA,TRBV5-8,TRBJ2-6,NA,TGTGCCAGCAGCTGGGGGGATGGGGGGGCCAACGTCCTAACTTTC,CASSWGDGGANVLTF
NA,TRBV7-9,TRBJ2-7,many,TGTGCCAGCAGCTTAATAGGGAAATCCTACGAGCAGTACTTC,CASSLIGKSYEQYF
NA,TRBV20-1,TRBJ1-5,many,TGCAGTGCTAGCCAGGCCATGAATCAGCCCCAGCATTTT,CSASQAMNQPQHF
NA,TRBV6-5,TRBJ1-3,NA,TGTGCCAGCAGTTACAGTTCGGGACACGGAAACACCATATATTTT,CASSYSSGHGNTIYF
TRBD2,TRBV20-1,TRBJ2-5,NA,TGCAGCGCCAAGCGGGAGGTCCAGTACTTC,CSAKREVQYF
NA,TRBV2,TRBJ2-7,few,TGTGCCGGAAAAGGTACGGGTGGCCCCTACGAGCAGTACTTC,CAGKGTGGPYEQYF
NA,TRBV29-1,TRBJ2-1,NA,TGCAGCGCTGTCCCCAACAATGAGCAGTTCTTC,CSAVPNNEQFF
TRBD1,TRBV7-9,TRBJ2-5,NA,TGCGCCAGCAGCCAAGGCCCGGGGAGACAGGGGTTAGCGTGGGAGACCCAGTACTTC,CASSQGPGRQGLAWETQYF
NA,TRBV19,TRBJ2-6,NA,TGTGCCAGTAGTATTAGGGCCAACGTCCTGACTTTC,CASSIRANVLTF
NA,TRBV25-1,TRBJ1-1,many,TGTGCCAGCAGTGAATCCGACAGCCTAAACACTGAAGCTTTCTTT,CASSESDSLNTEAFF
NA,TRBV5-1,TRBJ1-2,many,TGCGCCAGCAGCTTGCAAACAGGATACTACACCTTC,CASSLQTGYYTF
TRBD1,TRBV19,TRBJ1-5,once,TGTGCCACCGGGACAGCCGCGAATCAGCCCCAGCATTTT,CATGTAANQPQHF
NA,TRBV7-9,TRBJ1-2,many,TGTGCCAGCAGACAGGGTAACGGCTACACCTTC,CASRQGNGYTF
TRBD1,TRBV5-4,TRBJ2-7,NA,TGTGCCAGCAGCTTCCCCGGGACAGGGGACGAGCAGTACTTC,CASSFPGTGDEQYF
TRBD1,TRBV9,TRBJ1-2,NA,TGTGCCAGCAGCGTTGGACAGGGAGTGGATGGCTACACCTTC,CASSVGQGVDGYTF
NA,TRBV10-3,TRBJ1-6,many,TGTGCCATCAGGACAGCTAATTCACCCCTCCACTTT,CAIRTANSPLHF
NA,TRBV7-2,TRBJ1-5,NA,TGTGCCAGCAGCTCGAAAATCGGGCTCCCCCAGCATTTT,CASSSKIGLPQHF
NA,TRBV7-2,TRBJ1-6,many,TGTGCCAGCAGCTTACGGGTCGACGATTCACCCCTCCACTTT,CASSLRVDDSPLHF
NA,TRBV10-2,TRBJ1-1,NA,TGCGCCAGCAGAGAACGGGGGGGCTCGAACACTGAAGCTTTCTTT,CASRERGGSNTEAFF
TRBD2,TRBV29-1,TRBJ2-7,many,TGCAGCGTTGGACTAGCGGGAGCTGAGCAGTACTTC,CSVGLAGAEQYF
TRBD2,TRBV10-2,TRBJ2-3,NA,TGCGCCAGCAGTAGGGGACTAGCATCGGATACGCAGTATTTT,CASSRGLASDTQYF
NA,TRBV5-1,TRBJ2-7,few,TGCGCCAGCAGCTTAGGAGGACAGCGCGAGCAGTACTTC,CASSLGGQREQYF
TRBD2,TRBV7-2,TRBJ2-1,NA,TGTGCCAGCAGCTTAGTTAGCGGGAGGTACAATGAGCAGTTCTTC,CASSLVSGRYNEQFF
NA,TRBV9,TRBJ2-2,NA,TGTGCCAGCAGCGTATCTATCGGCGGGGAGCTGTTTTTT,CASSVSIGGELFF
TRBD2,TRBV24-1,TRBJ2-5,NA,TGTGCCACCAGTAGCGGGGGAGGAGAGACCCAGTACTTC,CATSSGGGETQYF
TRBD2,TRBV2,TRBJ2-7,NA,TGTGCCAGCTCACCAGTCACTAGCGAGACCTACGGGCGGGAGCAGTACTTC,CASSPVTSETYGREQYF
TRBD1,TRBV20-1,TRBJ2-5,NA,TGCAGTGCTTTTGACAGGGGGCGAGGGACCCAGTACTTC,CSAFDRGRGTQYF
NA,TRBV7-2,TRBJ1-6,many,TGTGCCAGCAGCCCCCCCTACAGCGGTGGGGCCCTCCACTTT,CASSPPYSGGALHF
NA,TRBV24-1,TRBJ1-2,many,TGTGCCACCAGTGATTCCCCACAATACTATGGCTACACCTTC,CATSDSPQYYGYTF
NA,TRBV7-8,TRBJ2-7,NA,TGTGCCAGCAGTTTGTACAGGGATCTCTACGAGCAGTACTTC,CASSLYRDLYEQYF
NA,TRBV10-3,TRBJ1-1,many,TGTGCCATCGGAGGACGGGGCTCCCCTGAAGCTTTCTTT,CAIGGRGSPEAFF
NA,TRBV7-9,TRBJ1-4,NA,TGTGCCAGCAGCTTGCGGGGGGAGATCTCCTACAATGAAAAACTGTTTTTT,CASSLRGEISYNEKLFF